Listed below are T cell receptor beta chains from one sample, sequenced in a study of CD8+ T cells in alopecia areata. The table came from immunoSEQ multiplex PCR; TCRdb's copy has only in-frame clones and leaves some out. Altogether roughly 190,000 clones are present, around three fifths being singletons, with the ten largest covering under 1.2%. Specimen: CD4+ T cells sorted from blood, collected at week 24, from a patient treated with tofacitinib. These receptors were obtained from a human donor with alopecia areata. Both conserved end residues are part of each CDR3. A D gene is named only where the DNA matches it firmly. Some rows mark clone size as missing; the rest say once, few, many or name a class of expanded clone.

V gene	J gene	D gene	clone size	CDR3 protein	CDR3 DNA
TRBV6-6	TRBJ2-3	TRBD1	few	CASSARGQRGDTQYF	TGTGCCAGCAGCGCCCGGGGACAGAGGGGTGATACGCAGTATTTT
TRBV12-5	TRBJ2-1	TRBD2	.	CASGPPGLAGGDEQFF	TGTGCTAGTGGCCCCCCGGGACTAGCGGGGGGGGATGAGCAGTTCTTC
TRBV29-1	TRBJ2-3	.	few	CSVGSGDTQYF	TGCAGCGTGGGTTCAGGAGATACGCAGTATTTT
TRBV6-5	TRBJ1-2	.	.	CASGPPTMSRYGYTF	TGTGCCAGCGGGCCCCCTACGATGAGCCGCTATGGCTACACCTTC
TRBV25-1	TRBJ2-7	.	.	CASSGRAIDSREQYF	TGTGCCAGCAGTGGGCGGGCAATAGATTCGAGGGAGCAGTACTTC
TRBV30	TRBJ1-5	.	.	CAWSLAVDQPQHF	TGTGCCTGGAGTTTGGCAGTAGATCAGCCCCAGCATTTT
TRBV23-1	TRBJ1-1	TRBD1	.	CASSQTDRLDTEAFF	TGCGCCAGCAGTCAAACGGACAGGTTGGACACTGAAGCTTTCTTT
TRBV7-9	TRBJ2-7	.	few	CASSEGLGYEQYF	TGTGCCAGCAGCGAGGGGCTGGGTTACGAGCAGTACTTC
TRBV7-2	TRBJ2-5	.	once	CASSPTGAGETQYF	TGTGCCAGCAGCCCCACAGGTGCTGGAGAGACCCAGTACTTC
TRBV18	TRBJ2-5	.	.	CASSPDTLQETQYF	TGTGCCAGCTCACCCGACACACTCCAAGAGACCCAGTACTTC
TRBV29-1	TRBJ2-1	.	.	CSVREPPPEDEQFF	TGCAGCGTTCGGGAGCCCCCGCCGGAGGATGAGCAGTTCTTC
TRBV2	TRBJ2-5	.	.	CASMGLRGRGETQYF	TGTGCCAGCATGGGGTTGAGGGGAAGAGGGGAGACCCAGTACTTC
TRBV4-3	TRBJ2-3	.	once	CASSQDLRGLAGSDTQYF	TGCGCCAGCAGCCAAGATCTCAGGGGGTTAGCGGGCTCAGATACGCAGTATTTT
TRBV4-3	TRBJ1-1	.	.	CASSQGSSGLSTEAFF	TGCGCCAGCAGCCAAGGTTCATCGGGTTTGAGCACTGAAGCTTTCTTT
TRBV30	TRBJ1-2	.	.	CAWSTEYGYTF	TGTGCCTGGAGTACAGAATATGGCTACACCTTC
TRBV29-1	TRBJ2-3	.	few	CSVDPSSGADTQYF	TGCAGCGTTGACCCGAGTAGTGGGGCAGATACGCAGTATTTT
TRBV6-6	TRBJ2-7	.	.	CATMGATPLEQYF	TGTGCCACGATGGGGGCAACCCCCCTCGAGCAGTACTTC
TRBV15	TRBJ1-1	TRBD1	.	CATSRGGTGGAGEAFF	TGTGCCACCAGCAGAGGGGGGACAGGGGGCGCGGGTGAAGCTTTCTTT
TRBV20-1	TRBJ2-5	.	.	CSAIQLETQYF	TGCAGTGCTATCCAACTAGAGACCCAGTACTTC
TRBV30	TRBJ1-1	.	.	CAWSGANTEAFF	TGTGCCTGGAGTGGAGCGAACACTGAAGCTTTCTTT
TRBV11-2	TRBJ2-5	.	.	CASSLARDGETQYF	TGTGCCAGCAGCTTAGCCAGGGACGGTGAGACCCAGTACTTC
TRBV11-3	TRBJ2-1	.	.	CASSLGPDYNEQFF	TGTGCCAGCAGCTTAGGCCCAGACTACAATGAGCAGTTCTTC
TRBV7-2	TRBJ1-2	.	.	CASSLRGTGYTF	TGTGCCAGCAGCTTAAGGGGAACCGGCTACACCTTC
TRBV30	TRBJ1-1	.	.	CAWSVPRGGVRMNTEAFF	TGTGCCTGGAGTGTCCCGAGGGGGGGGGTAAGGATGAACACTGAAGCTTTCTTT
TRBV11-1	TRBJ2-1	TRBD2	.	CASSSGLAGNNEQFF	TGTGCCAGCAGCTCTGGGTTAGCGGGGAACAATGAGCAGTTCTTC
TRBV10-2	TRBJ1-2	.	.	CASSERSYGYTF	TGCGCCAGCAGTGAGAGAAGCTATGGCTACACCTTC
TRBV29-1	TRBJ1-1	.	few	CSVTRNTEAFF	TGCAGCGTCACCAGGAACACTGAAGCTTTCTTT
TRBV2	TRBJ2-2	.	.	CASTQSARTAGELFF	TGTGCCAGCACTCAATCAGCACGGACGGCCGGGGAGCTGTTTTTT
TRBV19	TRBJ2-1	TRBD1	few	CASSRGQGRYNEQFF	TGTGCCAGTAGTCGGGGACAGGGCCGCTACAATGAGCAGTTCTTC
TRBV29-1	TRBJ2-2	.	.	CSVGTLHTGELFF	TGCAGCGTCGGGACTCTACACACCGGGGAGCTGTTTTTT
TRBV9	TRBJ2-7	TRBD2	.	CASSVEAHGRYEQYF	TGTGCCAGCAGCGTAGAAGCCCACGGGAGGTACGAGCAGTACTTC
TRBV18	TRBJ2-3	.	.	CASSPIRTLTDTQYF	TGTGCCAGCTCACCAATCAGGACCCTCACAGATACGCAGTATTTT
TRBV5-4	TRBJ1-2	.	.	CASSSASRGYTF	TGTGCCAGCAGCTCTGCCTCCCGGGGCTACACCTTC
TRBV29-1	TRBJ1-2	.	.	CSVDARGYGYTF	TGCAGCGTTGACGCCAGGGGCTATGGCTACACCTTC
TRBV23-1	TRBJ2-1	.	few	CASSRRGARKYGDEQFF	TGCGCCAGCAGTCGTCGTGGGGCGCGAAAGTACGGCGATGAGCAGTTCTTC
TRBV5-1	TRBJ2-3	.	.	CASSLGAQGDTQYF	TGCGCCAGCAGCTTGGGGGCGCAGGGAGATACGCAGTATTTT
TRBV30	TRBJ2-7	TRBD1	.	CAWSPHRGTSSYEQYF	TGTGCCTGGAGCCCTCACAGGGGGACAAGCTCCTACGAGCAGTACTTC
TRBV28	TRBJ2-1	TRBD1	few	CASRKTGGSEQFF	TGTGCCAGCAGGAAAACAGGGGGAAGTGAGCAGTTCTTC
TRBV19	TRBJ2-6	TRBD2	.	CASSSRLAGLSGANVLTF	TGTGCCAGTAGTTCCAGACTAGCGGGCCTCTCTGGGGCCAACGTCCTGACTTTC
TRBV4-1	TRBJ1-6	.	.	CASSHPRGGGHSPLHF	TGCGCCAGCAGCCATCCGCGGGGCGGAGGGCATTCACCCCTCCACTTT
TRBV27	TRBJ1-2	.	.	CASSSGVGYTF	TGTGCCAGCAGTTCTGGTGTCGGCTACACCTTC
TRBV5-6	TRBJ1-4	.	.	CASSLERQGLNEKLFF	TGTGCCAGCAGCTTGGAGAGGCAGGGACTTAATGAAAAACTGTTTTTT
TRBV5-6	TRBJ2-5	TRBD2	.	CASSLVAGDQETQYF	TGTGCCAGCAGCTTGGTAGCGGGGGACCAAGAGACCCAGTACTTC
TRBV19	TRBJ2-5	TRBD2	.	CASSISGETQYF	TGTGCCAGTAGTATTAGCGGGGAGACCCAGTACTTC
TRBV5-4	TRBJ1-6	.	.	CASSLGGEGSPLHF	TGTGCCAGCAGCTTAGGCGGAGAAGGTTCACCCCTCCACTTT
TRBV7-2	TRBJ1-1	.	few	CASSSSVNTEAFF	TGTGCCAGCAGCTCTTCGGTGAACACTGAAGCTTTCTTT
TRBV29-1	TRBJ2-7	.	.	CSVVVGYEQYF	TGCAGCGTTGTGGTCGGCTACGAGCAGTACTTC
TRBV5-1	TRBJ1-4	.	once	CASSSLAGEKLFF	TGCGCCAGCAGCTCCCTAGCGGGTGAAAAACTGTTTTTT
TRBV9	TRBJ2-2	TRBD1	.	CASSVVGTGATGELFF	TGTGCCAGCAGCGTAGTCGGGACAGGGGCGACCGGGGAGCTGTTTTTT
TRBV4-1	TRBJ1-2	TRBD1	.	CASSQGDRGRYGYTF	TGCGCCAGCAGCCAAGGGGACAGGGGGAGGTATGGCTACACCTTC